Each of the 10 T cell receptor beta chains below was sequenced from the same sample in a study of Graves' ophthalmopathy and Graves' hyperthyroidism. Amplified material comprised TCR beta CDR3 regions derived from RNA transcripts. HTBI primers were employed in first-round RT-PCR, then a second-round multiplex PCR followed. TCRdb re-called the multiplex PCR reads with MiXCR, one entry per CDR3 protein. The sample lists hundreds of thousands of distinct CDR3 sequences, 20% to 25% seen once, with under 55% in the top ten. The sequencing input was peripheral blood. The receptors originated from a woman between 50 and 59 years old with Graves' ophthalmopathy.

This clonotype was recorded many times. CDR3 amino acids: CATSGFVADRGQSEQFF. CDR3 DNA: TGTGCCACCAGTGGTTTCGTGGCGGACAGGGGGCAGTCGGAGCAGTTCTTC. The V gene is TRBV24-1, the J gene TRBJ2-1; 11 nucleotides match TRBD1. J was trimmed by 10 bases and V by 5 bases; bases with no gene match: 15. This CDR3 has 17 amino acids. Germline assignment: CDR1 KGHDR and CDR2 SFDVKD.

The genes are TRBV6-2 or TRBV6-3 and TRBJ1-1; no clear D. The V gene's germline CDR1 is MNHEY and CDR2 SVGEGT. Trimming stripped 1 base from V and 0 bases from J, with 18 bases between. The CDR3 has 18 amino acids. In DNA form, the CDR3 reads TGTGCCAGCAGTTACTTACCCCGGCCTCTCTATTTGAACACTGAAGCTTTCTTT. Amino acids: CASSYLPRPLYLNTEAFF.

The table lists this clonotype with many counts. CDR3 region: CASSPSSGRAYEQYF. CDR3 in DNA: TGTGCCAGCAGCCCCTCTAGCGGGAGGGCCTACGAGCAGTACTTC. The chain carries TRBV7-9 and TRBJ2-7; TRBD2 matches at 12 bases. CDR3 length: 15 residues. The J segment lost 2 bases and the V segment lost 5 bases, leaving 4 bases of the junction unmatched. Germline V gives CDR1 SEHNR, CDR2 FQNEAQ (reference sequence).

The CDR3, as DNA: TGTGCCAGCAACGGACAGGGGAACTACGAGCAGTACTTC. This codes for CASNGQGNYEQYF. This sequence joins TRBV6-2 or TRBV6-3 and TRBJ2-7, with 9 positions matching TRBD1. Germline CDR1 reads MNHEY; CDR2 reads SVGEGT. With V trimmed by 7 bases and J by 3 bases, 4 bases remained unmatched. This CDR3 is built from 13 residues.

This clonotype appeared many times. The V call is TRBV28, the J call TRBJ2-5; 8 positions agree with TRBD1. The J segment lost 3 bases and the V segment lost 2 bases, leaving 11 bases of the junction unmatched. The CDR3 contains 17 residues. The germline CDR1 and CDR2 sequences are MDHEN and SYDVKM. CDR3 region: CASSLRRRTGKKETQYF. The CDR3 DNA follows: TGTGCCAGCAGTTTACGCAGACGGACAGGGAAAAAAGAGACCCAGTACTTC.

The chain employs TRBV24-1 and TRBJ1-2; a possible D gene is TRBD1 (6 bases). Germline CDR1 is KGHDR and CDR2 is SFDVKD. V was pared by 3 bases and J by 0 bases, with 13 bases between. This CDR3 has 16 residues. CDR3 nucleotide sequence: TGTGCCACCAGTGATACCCGGACAGAAGCTAACTATGGCTACACCTTC. Residues: CATSDTRTEANYGYTF.

This clonotype was observed at least ten times. V gene TRBV11-2 combines with J gene TRBJ1-2, with 8 bases lining up with TRBD1. The CDR3 extends over 17 amino acids. Germline V gene lookup returns CDR1 SGHAT and CDR2 FQNNGV. J was trimmed by 3 bases and V by 2 bases; bases with no gene match: 11. The DNA for the CDR3 is TGTGCCAGCAGCTTATCATTCGGAGTGACAGGGGACTATGGCTACACCTTC. Protein sequence: CASSLSFGVTGDYGYTF.

This chain uses TRBV5-1 with TRBJ1-1; D unresolved. CDR1 is SGHRS and CDR2 is YFSETQ in the germline V gene. The CDR3 is 14 amino acids. V gave up 2 bases and J gave up 6 bases, with 14 bases separating them. CDR3 sequence reads: CASSLSGEVAEAFF. The CDR3 DNA reads TGCGCCAGCAGCTTATCGGGAGAGGTGGCTGAAGCTTTCTTT.

This clonotype occurred many times. The rearrangement joins TRBV11-1 to TRBJ1-1, with D unresolved. The CDR3 extends over 13 amino acids. V lost 5 bases, J lost 5 bases, and 12 bases lay in between. Germline CDR1 reads SGHAT; CDR2 reads FQDESV (reference sequence). For the CDR3, the DNA is TGTGCCAGCAGCCCGACCCAGCTAACTGAAGCTTTCTTT. As protein: CASSPTQLTEAFF.

This clonotype showed up many times. This chain joins TRBV6-4 and TRBJ1-2; a weak D match, TRBD1 (5 bases). CDR1 and CDR2 (germline): MRHNA, SNTAGT. There are 19 residues in the CDR3. Trimming pared 7 bases from V and 2 bases from J, leaving 29 bases between. The chain's CDR3 is CASTSRRGRRGIFNYGYTF. For the CDR3, the DNA is TGTGCCAGCACCTCCCGAAGGGGCAGGCGTGGTATCTTCAACTATGGCTACACCTTC.